These T cell receptor beta chains were read from a single sample in a study of blood T cell repertoires in COVID-19. Sequencing used immunoSEQ multiplex PCR; TCRdb keeps in-frame clones, though not all of them. The sample has about 320,000 clones, 85% seen once. Sequenced material: PBMCs or T cells enriched from blood (not recorded which). These TCRs come from a woman under 40 who had been exposed to COVID-19. Each CDR3 is given with its conserved first and last residue. D genes are given only for firm matches. The size field is filled for only some rows; it gives once, few, many or a size class.

.,.,13,TRBV5-6,TRBJ1-1,TGTGCCAGCAGCTTGGCGACAGACACTGAAGCTTTCTTT,CASSLATDTEAFF
.,.,15,TRBV11-3,TRBJ1-5,TGTGCCAGCAGCTTAGGAGGGTATAGCAATCAGCCCCAGCATTTT,CASSLGGYSNQPQHF
TRBD1,.,14,TRBV20-1,TRBJ1-2,TGCAGTGCTAGTACCACGGGACAGTTCTATGGCTACACCTTC,CSASTTGQFYGYTF
.,once,17,TRBV18,TRBJ1-3,TGTGCCAGCTCACCATTCGGGAGGGAGAGCTCTGGAAACACCATATATTTT,CASSPFGRESSGNTIYF
TRBD2,.,15,TRBV7-3,TRBJ2-5,TGTGCCAGCAGCTTGACTAGCGGGGGTCAAGAGACCCAGTACTTC,CASSLTSGGQETQYF
.,.,13,TRBV4-2,TRBJ1-2,TGTGCCAGCAGCCAAGAAACGCAGGGACACTACACCTTC,CASSQETQGHYTF
TRBD2,.,14,TRBV7-2,TRBJ2-5,TGTGCCAGCAGTTCAGCGGGGGTACAAGAGACCCAGTACTTC,CASSSAGVQETQYF
.,.,15,TRBV28,TRBJ1-2,TGTGCCAGCAGTGTGAACAGGCAAACTAACTATGGCTACACCTTC,CASSVNRQTNYGYTF
.,.,14,TRBV2,TRBJ2-7,TGTGCCAGCCTCCTCCTAGCACTAATGGGCGAGCAGTACTTC,CASLLLALMGEQYF
TRBD1,.,12,TRBV30,TRBJ2-4,TGTGCCTGGAGGACAGGGGCAAACATTCAGTACTTC,CAWRTGANIQYF
.,.,16,TRBV29-1,TRBJ1-4,TGCAGCGTTGAAGTGGCGGGGACGGCAACTAATGAAAAACTGTTTTTT,CSVEVAGTATNEKLFF
TRBD1,many,14,TRBV28,TRBJ2-7,TGTGCCAGCACCCAACAGGGGCCTCAATACGAGCAGTACTTC,CASTQQGPQYEQYF
.,.,13,TRBV21-1,TRBJ1-5,TGTGCCAGCAGCAACAGGGGAGTACAGCCCCAGCATTTT,CASSNRGVQPQHF
.,.,14,TRBV28,TRBJ1-3,TGTGCCAGCAGTTCCCCGGGGTCTGGAAACACCATATATTTT,CASSSPGSGNTIYF
TRBD1,.,14,TRBV10-3,TRBJ1-1,TGTGCCATCAGTGAGTTGCAGGGGGCCACTGAAGCTTTCTTT,CAISELQGATEAFF
TRBD2,.,16,TRBV30,TRBJ2-7,TGTGCCTGGAGTGTAGGATGGCGGGGGGATTCCTACGAGCAGTACTTC,CAWSVGWRGDSYEQYF
.,.,11,TRBV12-3/TRBV12-4,TRBJ2-5,TGTGCCAGCAGTCAACAAGAGACCCAGTACTTC,CASSQQETQYF
TRBD1,.,15,TRBV9,TRBJ1-2,TGTGCCAGCAGCGCCCGACCGGGACAGAACTATGGCTACACCTTC,CASSARPGQNYGYTF
TRBD1,.,15,TRBV27,TRBJ1-1,TGTGCCAGCAGTTTAGTGGGACAGGTGAACACTGAAGCTTTCTTT,CASSLVGQVNTEAFF
.,.,15,TRBV16,TRBJ1-3,TGTGCCAGCAGCCAATCACAGGCCACTGGAAACACCATATATTTT,CASSQSQATGNTIYF
TRBD2,few,17,TRBV11-2,TRBJ2-7,TGTGCCAGCAGCTTTGTTTTAATAGCGGGAGGGCCCTACGAGCAGTACTTC,CASSFVLIAGGPYEQYF
.,.,14,TRBV4-3,TRBJ1-3,TGCGCCAGCAGCCAAGTAGTCTCTGGAAACACCATATATTTT,CASSQVVSGNTIYF
.,few,16,TRBV27,TRBJ1-2,TGTGCCAGCAGTCCTACGCCAGTAGGAGTTGGCTATGGCTACACCTTC,CASSPTPVGVGYGYTF
.,.,13,TRBV6-5,TRBJ2-2,TGTGCCAGCAGGGCCGGGGGCACCGGGGAGCTGTTTTTT,CASRAGGTGELFF
TRBD2,.,16,TRBV13,TRBJ2-5,TGTGCCAGCAGCCCACAACTAGCGGAATCGGAAGAGACCCAGTACTTC,CASSPQLAESEETQYF
.,.,13,TRBV5-1,TRBJ2-1,TGCGCCAGCAGCTTAGGGACTCCCAATGAGCAGTTCTTC,CASSLGTPNEQFF
.,once,18,TRBV1,TRBJ2-7,TGCACCAGCAGCCAAGATCCCAAACTAGCTGGGATTATCTACGAGCAGTACTTC,CTSSQDPKLAGIIYEQYF
TRBD1,.,14,TRBV9,TRBJ2-7,TGTGCCAGCAGCGAGGGGGGGACAGGGTACGAGCAGTACTTC,CASSEGGTGYEQYF
TRBD2,.,15,TRBV6-5,TRBJ2-1,TGTGCCAGCAGTTACTCGAATCGAGCGGGGAATGAGCAGTTCTTC,CASSYSNRAGNEQFF
.,.,16,TRBV5-1,TRBJ2-3,TGCGCCAGCAGCTTCGACCTGGGGAGAATGAGGGATACGCAGTATTTT,CASSFDLGRMRDTQYF
TRBD1,.,15,TRBV9,TRBJ1-1,TGTGTCAGCAGCCGCTCCTCGACAGGGAGTGTCGGAGCTTTCTTT,CVSSRSSTGSVGAFF
TRBD1,.,13,TRBV11-1,TRBJ2-5,TGTGCCAGCAGCTTAGCGCAGGGGGTTCCTCCGTACTTC,CASSLAQGVPPYF
TRBD2,.,16,TRBV28,TRBJ2-3,TGTGCCAGCATGCTTCTAGCGGGAGGGAGCACAGATACGCAGTATTTT,CASMLLAGGSTDTQYF
.,.,14,TRBV4-1,TRBJ2-1,TGCGCCAGCAGCCAAGCTACTCTGTACAATGAGCAGTTCTTC,CASSQATLYNEQFF
.,few,11,TRBV4-3,TRBJ1-1,TGCGCCAGCAGGGGGGCAGGGGAAGCTTTCTTT,CASRGAGEAFF
TRBD1,.,16,TRBV9,TRBJ1-4,TGTGCCAGCAGCGCCTTTCAGGGGGCGGCTTTTGAAAAACTGTTTTTT,CASSAFQGAAFEKLFF
TRBD1,.,12,TRBV5-1,TRBJ1-2,TGCGCCAGCAGCTTCGGGGACAGGGGCTACACCTTC,CASSFGDRGYTF
.,.,13,TRBV11-3,TRBJ1-1,TGTGCCAGCAGCCGCGACACAGGGAATGAAGCTTTCTTT,CASSRDTGNEAFF
.,.,9,TRBV23-1,TRBJ2-3,TGCGCCGGGAGGGATACGCAGTATTTT,CAGRDTQYF
TRBD2,.,15,TRBV4-1,TRBJ2-1,TGCGCCAGCAGAACCGGGACTAGCGGATACAATGAGCAGTTCTTC,CASRTGTSGYNEQFF
.,.,12,TRBV28,TRBJ1-2,TGTGCCAGCAGCTATTCTAACTATGGCTACACCTTC,CASSYSNYGYTF
TRBD2,.,16,TRBV2,TRBJ2-5,TGTGCCAGCAGTTACGGTGGCGGGGGGGCCGTAGAGACCCAGTACTTC,CASSYGGGGAVETQYF
.,.,14,TRBV19,TRBJ1-4,TGTGCCAGTAGTCTACGGACAGATAATGAAAAACTGTTTTTT,CASSLRTDNEKLFF
.,many,19,TRBV9,TRBJ1-1,TGTGCCAGCAGCGTAGCCCCAAATTCTGCAGGGTCTCCGAACACTGAAGCTTTCTTT,CASSVAPNSAGSPNTEAFF
.,once,16,TRBV24-1,TRBJ1-2,TGTGCCACCAGTGCCAAGACAGACACTTCTAACTATGGCTACACCTTC,CATSAKTDTSNYGYTF
.,.,17,TRBV13,TRBJ2-6,TGTGCCAGCAGCTTCGACAGTCCCCTCTCTGGGGCCAACGTCCTGACTTTC,CASSFDSPLSGANVLTF
TRBD1,.,15,TRBV7-2,TRBJ2-2,TGTGCCAGCAGCGTACAGGGGGCTCTGGCCGGGGAGCTGTTTTTT,CASSVQGALAGELFF
TRBD2,.,15,TRBV7-6,TRBJ2-1,TGTGCCAGCAGCTTGGGCGGGACTAGCAACTTTGAGCAGTTCTTC,CASSLGGTSNFEQFF
.,.,13,TRBV24-1,TRBJ1-1,TGTGCCACCAGTCTCGCAGGGAACACTGAAGCTTTCTTT,CATSLAGNTEAFF
.,.,15,TRBV5-1,TRBJ2-1,TGCGCCAGCAGCTTGGATCTAGCGAGAAACAATGAGCAGTTCTTC,CASSLDLARNNEQFF
.,.,11,TRBV12-3/TRBV12-4,TRBJ1-2,TGTGCCAGCAGCGACAGGAGTGGCTACACCTTC,CASSDRSGYTF
.,once,15,TRBV5-3,TRBJ1-5,TGTGCCAGAAGCTTATCGGCGGTGGGCAATCAGCCCCAGCATTTT,CARSLSAVGNQPQHF
.,.,11,TRBV12-3/TRBV12-4,TRBJ2-7,TGTGCCAGCAGGAGCTCCTACGAGCAGTACTTC,CASRSSYEQYF
.,.,15,TRBV21-1,TRBJ1-5,TGTGCCAGCAGCGAGGGACAGGGGCTAAATGAGCCCCAGCATTTT,CASSEGQGLNEPQHF
.,.,14,TRBV11-2,TRBJ2-1,TGTGCCAGCAGCTTACGGGGAGGCTACAATGAGCAGTTCTTC,CASSLRGGYNEQFF
TRBD2,.,16,TRBV4-1,TRBJ2-1,TGCGCCAGCAGCCAAGTTCGTAGCGGGGGGGAGGTTGAGCAGTTCTTC,CASSQVRSGGEVEQFF
TRBD2,.,14,TRBV15,TRBJ2-7,TGTGCCACCAGCAAGGCGGGGGGGCAGTACGAGCAGTACTTC,CATSKAGGQYEQYF
TRBD1,.,14,TRBV7-2,TRBJ2-1,TGTGCCAGCAGCTCCGGGACAGGGAAGAATGAGCAGTTCTTC,CASSSGTGKNEQFF
.,.,14,TRBV7-2,TRBJ2-2,TGTGCCAGCAGCTTAGGAACAGCCACCGGGGAGCTGTTTTTT,CASSLGTATGELFF